The 8 T cell receptor beta chains listed next were all sequenced from one sample in a study of cytomegalovirus exposure and HLA in healthy donors. Researchers ran the PCR with 60 Vbeta and 13 Jbeta primers. Produced via immunoSEQ multiplex PCR; TCRdb's table is partial and in-frame only. The sample lists 150,000 to 200,000 clones, approximately 80% occurring once. Sequencing was done on a sample of PBMCs. The source of these receptors is a middle-aged man in good health and CMV-seronegative.

A few counts support this clone. The chain uses TRBV19 and TRBJ1-4; D uncertain. This CDR3 region has 15 residues. V was shortened by 6 bases and J by 3 bases, with 14 bases between the two germline ends. CDR1 and CDR2 (germline): LNHDA, SQIVND (reference sequence). CDR3 DNA sequence: TGTGCCAGTAGGACTAATAGGCGGCCTAATGAAAAACTGTTTTTT. It yields the protein CASRTNRRPNEKLFF.

The chain links TRBV11-3 to TRBJ2-1; D is possibly TRBD2 (6 bases). Germline V lookup: CDR1 SGHNT, CDR2 YENEEA. This CDR3 spans 16 amino acids. The V end was cut by 0 bases, the J end by 3 bases, with 12 bases between. The CDR3 bases are TGTGCCAGCAGCTTAGATCTTAGCGGCAGCTACAATGAGCAGTTCTTC. Translating gives CASSLDLSGSYNEQFF.

CDR3: CASSLVQGPRNEQFF. The CDR3 nucleotides are TGCGCCAGCAGCTTGGTTCAGGGTCCCCGCAATGAGCAGTTCTTC. The chain employs TRBV5-1 and TRBJ2-1; a possible D gene is TRBD1 (5 bases). V dropped 0 bases and J dropped 6 bases, with 13 bases sitting between them. CDR1 and CDR2 (germline): SGHRS, YFSETQ. This CDR3 region has 15 residues. Drawing the rest from reference TRBV5-1 and TRBJ2-1, the complete variable domain is KAGVTQTPRYLIKTRGQQVTLSCSPISGHRSVSWYQQTPGQGLQFLFEYFSETQRNKGNFPGRFSGRQFSNSRSEMNVSTLELGDSALYLCASSLVQGPRNEQFFGPGTRLTVL.

The rearrangement links TRBV7-9 to TRBJ2-3; 13 bases are a match to TRBD2. The CDR3 is 16 amino acids. The junction had 3 bases not matched to a gene; V was cut back by 3 bases and J by 3 bases. The V gene's germline CDR1 is SEHNR and CDR2 FQNEAQ (reference sequence). In nucleotides, the CDR3 is TGTGCCAGCAGCTTTGGGACTAGCGGGGAAACAGATACGCAGTATTTT. Translation gives CASSFGTSGETDTQYF.

This clone was seen a single time. The chain couples TRBV6-1 to TRBJ1-6; tentatively, D is TRBD1 (6 bases). Germline lookup yields CDR1 MNHNS and CDR2 SASEGT. The CDR3 length is 14 residues. The V end was cut by 8 bases, the J end by 5 bases, with 13 bases between. The CDR3 spells CASLLTGHNSPLHF. The CDR3 DNA reads as TGTGCCAGCTTACTTACAGGGCATAATTCACCCCTCCACTTT.

The chain joins TRBV7-6 to TRBJ1-6, with TRBD1 matching over 8 bases. The length of the CDR3 is 14 residues. J gave up 9 bases and V 2 bases, and 3 bases lay outside the gene matches. In germline, CDR1 is SGHVS, CDR2 FNYEAQ. The CDR3 is CASSLNRGGSPLHF. In DNA, the CDR3 is TGTGCCAGCAGCTTAAACAGGGGGGGTTCACCCCTCCACTTT.

This clone was observed a handful of times. The chain employs TRBV11-2 and TRBJ2-3; 9 bases are a match to TRBD2. V dropped 3 bases and J dropped 5; count of bases not matched to a gene: 12. The CDR3 extends over 17 amino acids. Germline V gene sequence: CDR1 SGHAT, CDR2 FQNNGV. CDR3 DNA sequence: TGTGCCAGCAGCTTTTTCAGAGGCGGGGGGGGAGGAGATACGCAGTATTTT. It codes for CASSFFRGGGGGDTQYF.

V gene TRBV30 combines with J gene TRBJ2-5, with 7 bases identical to TRBD1. V dropped 5 bases and J dropped 2; count of bases not matched to a gene: 5. The CDR3 runs 13 residues. Germline V CDR1 and CDR2: GTSNPN, SVGIG (reference sequence). The CDR3 protein is CAWGRTGQETQYF. In DNA form, the CDR3 reads TGTGCCTGGGGCCGGACAGGACAAGAGACCCAGTACTTC.